This TCR beta chain emerged from a study of T cell responses to AZD1222 COVID-19 vaccine (dated by TCRdb to the early 2020s). Describing the broader study: Because spike-specific TCR depth and breadth did not differ between the two schedules, AZD1222 recipients who got a second dose at roughly 4 weeks were pooled with those who got a second dose at roughly 12 weeks. TCR sequencing was performed for 233 trial participants, of whom around 200 were given two doses of AZD1222 and some 26 were given two doses of MenACWY control vaccine. Trial participants were enrolled by age into 18-55, 56-69 and 70-plus year subgroups, with roughly 160, 29 and 62 TCR-sequenced participants respectively. General study outcomes and caveats: Because no day 14 peak-response samples were available, repertoires were characterized only after the peak T cell response. After two AZD1222 doses, spike-specific TCR breadth and depth were significantly higher than at day 0 and than in MenACWY recipients. CD4 TCRs associated with the vaccine covered the entire spike protein, and the dominant responses were in regions 160-218 and 743-854. Epitopes outside the regions mutated in the B.1.351 and B.1.1.7 variants were reportedly recognized by nearly half of the unique spike-specific TCRs. Most participants were white British and females outnumbered males, and the authors suggested that clonal diversity may have been underestimated. Conclusions about previously exposed vaccinees are limited, since just 5 or 6 AZD1222 recipients were seropositive for SARS-CoV-2 at baseline. In the small 56-69-year group, the increase in depth fell short of significance, most likely because of low power.

What the time point label conveys for this sample: baseline before first vaccination. Samples from vaccinated people were obtained from the UK trials COV001 and COV002, which included a single-blind randomized controlled phase 2/3 trial of AZD1222 (ChAdOx1 nCoV-19) in healthy adults. For TCRbeta chain sequencing, PBMC samples were collected from trial participants at day 0 and at day 28 after the second dose. The CDR3 regions of human TCRbeta chains were subjected to immunosequencing. Concerning the study's data processing: TCRs in the repertoires were compared against a reference library of SARS-CoV-2-specific TCRs that had been generated with the MIRA antigen-specificity platform. Breadth was defined as the fraction of unique TCRs that were SARS-CoV-2-associated. Depth was defined as the fraction of total T cells that were SARS-CoV-2-associated. Using the MIRA data, each spike-specific TCR was mapped to the spike region that the TCR reacts to and placed in a CD4 or CD8 class. Log10-transformed breadth and depth values were compared by one-way ANOVA with Sidak's multiple comparisons tests. In its TCRdb copy, this immuneACCESS table keeps in-frame sequences only and misses some clones. Where compared with another copy, unresolved V genes explain less than half of these, and the others have no known cause. V, J and clone size are taken as reported in that table, and D and trimming were inferred from the DNA itself. This sample gives 100,000 to 150,000 clones in total; 90% of them show up just once. The ten largest clones represent 6% to 7.5% of the sample.

With respect to this clone: The specificity of this receptor is unknown. It has no much larger one-base neighbor in the sample; base qualities were not kept.

The CDR3 has 13 amino acids, counting the end cysteine and phenylalanine. This entry keeps only the CDR3 DNA: 39 bases, framed from base 1. From a lookup of the germline V gene, CDR1 and CDR2 are SQVTM and ANQGSEA. V gives up 4 bases and J gives up 3 bases, and the segment between their germline ends measures 10 bases. Sequences were derived from peripheral blood, sampled on day 0 of AZD1222 vaccination. The receptor's source is an adult in good health. The rearranged chain carries TRBV29-1 and TRBJ1-3; 5 matching bases give a weak D call of TRBD1. The nucleotide sequence is given as TGCAGCGTTGCCGGGACCCTTGGAAACACCATATATTTT. It translates to CSVAGTLGNTIYF.